This T cell receptor (beta chain) was profiled in a study of T cell responses to AZD1222 COVID-19 vaccine. The method was immunoSEQ multiplex PCR; TCRdb's version includes in-frame clones alone and lacks a portion of them. The sample has 70,000 to 95,000 clones; around 90% are singletons. J lost 6 bases, V lost 1 base, and 7 bases had no gene match. The CDR3 extends over 17 amino acids. Per the germline V gene, CDR1 is LNHDA and CDR2 is SQIVND (reference sequence). This chain joins TRBV19 and TRBJ2-1; 12 bases match TRBD2. Sequencing used peripheral blood, obtained 28 days after the second AZD1222 dose. The receptor's source is an adult who received the AZD1222 COVID-19 vaccine. For the CDR3, the DNA is TGTGCCAGTAGTATAGGTACTAGCGGGAGGTCCCGCAATGAGCAGTTCTTC. Its protein product is CASSIGTSGRSRNEQFF. Full variable domain (missing parts from reference TRBV19 and TRBJ2-1): DGGITQSPKYLFRKEGQNVTLSCEQNLNHDAMYWYRQDPGQGLRLIYYSQIVNDFQKGDIAEGYSVSREKKESFPLTVTSAQKNPTAFYLCASSIGTSGRSRNEQFFGPGTRLTVL.